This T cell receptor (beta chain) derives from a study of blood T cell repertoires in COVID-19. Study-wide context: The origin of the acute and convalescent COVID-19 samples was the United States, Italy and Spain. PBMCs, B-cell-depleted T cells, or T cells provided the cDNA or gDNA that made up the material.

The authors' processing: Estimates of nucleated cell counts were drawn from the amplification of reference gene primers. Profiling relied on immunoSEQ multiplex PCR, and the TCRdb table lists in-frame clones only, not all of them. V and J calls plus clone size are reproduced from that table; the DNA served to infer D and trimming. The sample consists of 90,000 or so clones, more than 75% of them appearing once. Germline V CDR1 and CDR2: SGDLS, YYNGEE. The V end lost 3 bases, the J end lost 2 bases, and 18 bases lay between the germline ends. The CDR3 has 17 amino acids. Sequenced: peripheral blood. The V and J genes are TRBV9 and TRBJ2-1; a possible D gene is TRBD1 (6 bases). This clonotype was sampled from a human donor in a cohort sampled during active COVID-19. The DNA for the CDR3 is TGTGCCAGCAGCGAGGGGAAGTCGTGGGACACCTACAATGAGCAGTTCTTC. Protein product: CASSEGKSWDTYNEQFF.